The 28 T cell receptor beta chains below all came from one sample that was sequenced in a study of response to subunit inactivated influenza vaccine. TCRdb processed the RT-PCR reads anew with MiXCR; each CDR3 protein has one entry. The table lists 300,000 to 350,000 distinct CDR3 sequences, about a fifth of them singletons. The sequencing here drew on PBMCs from blood, taken roughly 20 months after vaccination. The receptors here all came from a man between 50 and 75 years old who received an inactivated influenza vaccine.

A few counts support this clonotype. The rearrangement links TRBV6-5 to TRBJ2-7, with D maybe TRBD1 (6 bases). The CDR3 loop spans 14 amino acids. Germline CDR1 MNHEY, CDR2 SVGAGI. V dropped 3 bases and J dropped 1 base, with 10 bases sitting between them. The CDR3 protein is CASSYSQGSYEQYF. The CDR3 DNA is TGTGCCAGCAGTTATTCACAGGGATCCTACGAGCAGTACTTC.

This clonotype was seen repeatedly, ten times or more. The chain employs TRBV5-1 and TRBJ1-1; weak D call: TRBD1 (6 bases). Germline CDR1 reads SGHRS; CDR2 reads YFSETQ. The V end was cut by 1 base, the J end by 4 bases, with 11 bases between. This CDR3 spans 14 amino acids. CDR3 in DNA: TGCGCCAGCAGCTTGAACAGGGAGACCACTGAAGCTTTCTTT. Residues: CASSLNRETTEAFF.

CDR3 loop: CSARGAAGTGGAMNQETQYF. The CDR3 DNA follows: TGCAGTGCTAGAGGGGCCGCCGGGACAGGGGGCGCGATGAACCAAGAGACCCAGTACTTC. This chain joins TRBV20-1 and TRBJ2-5; TRBD1 matches 12 bases. Unmatched junction bases numbered 15, after V lost 1 base and J lost 0 bases. The CDR3 has 20 amino acids. CDR1 and CDR2 from the germline V gene are DFQATT and SNEGSKA (reference sequence).

V gene TRBV5-1 combines with J gene TRBJ1-1; 9 bases agree with TRBD1. The V and J ends lost 4 bases and 11 bases, in that order; junction bases with no gene match: 18. The CDR3 length is 16 residues. Germline CDR1 SGHRS, CDR2 YFSETQ. This chain's CDR3 is CASSDGTGQKVSRAFF. In DNA, the CDR3 is TGCGCCAGCAGCGACGGGACAGGGCAGAAGGTATCCCGTGCTTTCTTT.

The CDR3: CASSLQSGERSDTQYF. The CDR3 coding sequence is TGCGCCAGCAGCTTGCAGTCGGGCGAGCGATCTGATACGCAGTATTTT. The rearrangement uses TRBV5-1 and TRBJ2-3; no clear D. The V and J ends lost 1 base and 6 bases respectively, with 18 bases between them. CDR3 length: 16 amino acids. Per the germline V gene, CDR1 is SGHRS and CDR2 is YFSETQ.

This clonotype was seen more than once but under ten times. J is TRBJ2-2 and V is TRBV6-2 or TRBV6-3; TRBD2 matches 12 bases. The junction had 7 bases not matched to a gene; V was cut back by 4 bases and J by 4 bases. This CDR3 contains 17 residues. In germline, CDR1 is MNHEY, CDR2 SVGEGT. Written as DNA, the CDR3 is TGTGCCAGCAGTTCAACTAGCGGGGGGACTCCCACCGGGGAGCTGTTTTTT. The encoded protein is CASSSTSGGTPTGELFF.

The chain employs TRBV5-4 and TRBJ2-5, with no clear D. The germline gives CDR1 SGHNT, CDR2 YYREEE (reference sequence). The CDR3 consists of 12 residues. V was clipped by 4 bases and J by 2 bases, with 6 bases between them. CDR3 nucleotides: TGTGCCAGCAGCGCAGTTCAAGAGACCCAGTACTTC. This translates into CASSAVQETQYF.

The CDR3 here is CSAIPLGTGGSNYGYTF. The CDR3 DNA sequence: TGCAGTGCTATCCCCCTAGGGACAGGGGGTTCCAACTATGGCTACACCTTC. The gene calls are TRBV20-1 and TRBJ1-2; the match to TRBD1 covers 11 bases. The ends lost 4 bases at V and 2 bases at J; junction bases unmatched: 12. The CDR3 sequence is 17 residues long. Germline V gene data show CDR1 as DFQATT and CDR2 as SNEGSKA (reference sequence).

This clonotype was found a few times. The chain joins TRBV20-1 to TRBJ2-3; 11 bases agree with TRBD2. CDR1 is DFQATT and CDR2 is SNEGSKA in the germline V gene (reference sequence). Losses at the gene ends were 5 bases for V and 0 bases for J; bases not matched to a gene: 1. This CDR3 region has 14 residues. The CDR3 here is CSARLAGSTDTQYF. The CDR3 nucleotides read TGCAGTGCTCGACTAGCGGGGAGCACAGATACGCAGTATTTT.

The chain recombines TRBV7-2 with TRBJ1-6, with 7 positions matching TRBD1. The V and J ends lost 5 bases and 9 bases, in that order; junction bases with no gene match: 7. From germline, CDR1 is SGHTA and CDR2 FQGNSA. The CDR3 has 14 amino acids. CDR3 nucleotide sequence: TGTGCCAGCAGCCCAACAGGGGTCCGTTCACCCCTCCACTTT. This codes for CASSPTGVRSPLHF.

V and J are TRBV10-2 and TRBJ2-7; unclear D gene. V lost 3 bases and J 7 bases, leaving 7 bases between the germline ends. Germline V gene data show CDR1 as WSHSY and CDR2 as SAAADI. The CDR3 consists of 11 residues. CDR3: CASSEGNEQYF. CDR3 coding DNA: TGCGCCAGCAGTGAAGGTAATGAGCAGTACTTC.

The J gene is TRBJ1-5, the V gene TRBV7-9; 7 bases are a match to TRBD1. J lost 6 bases, V lost 5 bases, and 13 bases had no gene match. Germline V lookup: CDR1 SEHNR, CDR2 FQNEAQ (reference sequence). The CDR3 is 16 amino acids. The CDR3 bases are TGTGCCAGCAGCCCAGGACAGGATCTTGTTCGTCAGCCCCAGCATTTT. Protein sequence: CASSPGQDLVRQPQHF.

The chain uses TRBV5-1 and TRBJ1-1, with D possibly matching TRBD1 (6 bases). The CDR3 extends over 14 amino acids. The germline V gene has CDR1 SGHRS and CDR2 YFSETQ. Trimming took off 5 bases at V and 4 bases at J, with 15 bases between the two ends. CDR3 nucleotide sequence: TGCGCCAGCAGGGATGGGGGGCTCGGCACTGAAGCTTTCTTT. This encodes CASRDGGLGTEAFF. The full variable domain, completed using reference TRBV5-1 and TRBJ1-1, is KAGVTQTPRYLIKTRGQQVTLSCSPISGHRSVSWYQQTPGQGLQFLFEYFSETQRNKGNFPGRFSGRQFSNSRSEMNVSTLELGDSALYLCASRDGGLGTEAFFGQGTRLTVV.

This clonotype was counted between two and nine times. The genes are TRBV18 and TRBJ1-1; the D gene is possibly TRBD1 (6 bases). The length of the CDR3 is 13 residues. In germline, CDR1 is KGHSH, CDR2 LQKENI. Between the trimmed V and J ends, which lost 6 bases and 4 bases, there was a span of 12 bases. The CDR3: CASSPDSITEAFF. The CDR3 DNA reads as TGTGCCAGCTCCCCGGACAGCATCACTGAAGCTTTCTTT. The variable domain in full, completed from reference TRBV18 and TRBJ1-1, reads NAGVMQNPRHLVRRRGQEARLRCSPMKGHSHVYWYRQLPEEGLKFMVYLQKENIIDESGMPKERFSAEFPKEGPSILRIQQVVRGDSAAYFCASSPDSITEAFFGQGTRLTVV.

In its sample, this clonotype was seen a few times. CDR3 sequence: CATSDAQGEGEKLFF. The CDR3 coding sequence is TGTGCCACCAGTGATGCACAGGGGGAAGGTGAAAAACTGTTTTTT. The chain couples TRBV24-1 to TRBJ1-4, with 8 nucleotides matching TRBD1. This CDR3 spans 15 amino acids. CDR1 and CDR2 (germline): KGHDR, SFDVKD. With 3 bases clipped from V and 7 bases from J, the junction kept 6 bases outside the gene matches.

This clonotype appeared many times. V gene TRBV6-2 or TRBV6-3 combines with J gene TRBJ2-7; the D is unclear. V was trimmed by 6 bases and J by 7 bases, leaving 10 bases between them. The CDR3 has 11 amino acids. Germline CDR1 and CDR2: MNHEY and SVGEGT. CDR3 nucleotide sequence: TGTGCCAGCAGCTACCCTGAGGAGCAGTACTTC. Translation: CASSYPEEQYF.

This clonotype showed up just a few times. The chain couples TRBV4-2 to TRBJ2-7; D is possibly TRBD2 (6 bases). Trimming shortened V by 5 bases and J by 2 bases, and 13 bases separated the two germline ends. The CDR3 is made up of 14 amino acids. Germline values: CDR1 LGHNA, CDR2 YNFKEQ. Here the CDR3 reads CASSSEGLTYEQYF. CDR3 coding DNA: TGTGCCAGCAGCTCAGAGGGACTTACCTACGAGCAGTACTTC.

The V call is TRBV4-3, the J call TRBJ2-7; 8 nucleotides agree with TRBD2. V shed 0 bases, J shed 3 bases, and the junction held 4 bases outside the gene matches. Germline V gives CDR1 LGHNA, CDR2 YSLEER. This CDR3 is 15 amino acids long. The CDR3 is CASSQDTTSGYEQYF. CDR3 nucleotide sequence: TGCGCCAGCAGCCAAGATACCACTAGCGGCTACGAGCAGTACTTC.

The chain has TRBV11-3 and TRBJ2-3, with D tentatively TRBD1 (5 bases). The V end was cut by 1 base, the J end by 2 bases, with 10 bases between. The CDR3 totals 15 residues. The germline CDR1 and CDR2 sequences are SGHNT and YENEEA. This chain's CDR3 is CASSLAPTATDTQYF. The CDR3, as DNA: TGTGCCAGCAGCTTAGCCCCGACAGCCACAGATACGCAGTATTTT.

This clonotype was seen at least ten times. This sequence joins TRBV9 and TRBJ1-4; no reliable D call. Germline V gives CDR1 SGDLS, CDR2 YYNGEE. Trimming took 5 bases from V and 0 from J, leaving 20 bases between them. The CDR3 has 18 residues. The CDR3 DNA reads as TGTGCCAGCAGGGTGTTTTGCAGGCTTGTTGCAACTAATGAAAAACTGTTTTTT. The encoded protein is CASRVFCRLVATNEKLFF. The whole variable domain, filled in from reference TRBV9 and TRBJ1-4, reads DSGVTQTPKHLITATGQRVTLRCSPRSGDLSVYWYQQSLDQGLQFLIQYYNGEERAKGNILERFSAQQFPDLHSELNLSSLELGDSALYFCASRVFCRLVATNEKLFFGSGTQLSVL.

This clonotype has ten or more counts. This sequence joins TRBV3-1 and TRBJ1-6, with 8 bases matching TRBD1. With 1 base clipped from V and 6 bases from J, the junction kept 2 bases outside the gene matches. Per the germline V gene, CDR1 is LGHDT and CDR2 is YNNKEL (reference sequence). This CDR3 contains 15 residues. The CDR3, as DNA: TGTGCCAGCAGCCAAGGACAGGGGTTTAATTCACCCCTCCACTTT. It specifies CASSQGQGFNSPLHF.

As to this clonotype: A much bigger clone sits one base away, suggesting this may be a read error. The CDR3 bases are TGTGCCAGCAGCTTGGTCTCTGGAAACGCCATATATTTT. This codes for CASSLVSGNAIYF. The chain employs TRBV5-6 and TRBJ1-3; D is uncertain. Germline loops: CDR1 SGHDT, CDR2 YYEEEE. The CDR3 has 13 amino acids.

This chain uses TRBV20-1 with TRBJ2-7; perhaps TRBD1 as D (6 bases). The CDR3 is 15 amino acids. Trimming cost V 3 bases and J 0 bases, with 15 bases left between them. Looked up from germline, CDR1 is DFQATT and CDR2 is SNEGSKA (reference sequence). CDR3 amino acids: CSASATGTSSYEQYF. The CDR3 DNA follows: TGCAGTGCTAGTGCAACCGGGACATCCTCCTACGAGCAGTACTTC.

V usage is TRBV12-3 or TRBV12-4 and J usage is TRBJ1-6; D uncertain. Trimming shortened V by 6 bases and J by 14 bases, and 14 bases separated the two germline ends. This CDR3 is built from 12 residues. The CDR3 loop reads CASSRGRETLHF. CDR3 bases: TGTGCCAGCAGCCGTGGGAGAGAGACCCTCCACTTT.

The chain has TRBV27 and TRBJ2-7; the D gene could be TRBD1 or TRBD2 (6 bases each). V lost 3 bases to trimming and J lost 0 bases, with 12 bases between them. The CDR3 totals 15 residues. Looked up from germline, CDR1 is MNHEY and CDR2 is SMNVEV (reference sequence). Here the CDR3 reads CASSFSRGGSYEQYF. In nucleotides, the CDR3 is TGTGCCAGCAGTTTTTCCAGGGGAGGCTCCTACGAGCAGTACTTC.

The CDR3 is CASSPPGQVVTEAFF. CDR3 DNA sequence: TGTGCCAGCTCACCGCCCGGCCAGGTGGTCACTGAAGCTTTCTTT. The chain joins TRBV18 to TRBJ1-1; unclear D gene. The length of the CDR3 is 15 residues. Germline V gene data show CDR1 as KGHSH and CDR2 as LQKENI. Between the trimmed V and J ends, which lost 3 bases and 4 bases, there was a span of 15 bases.

The rearrangement links TRBV6-1 to TRBJ1-6; the D is unclear. Per the germline V gene, CDR1 is MNHNS and CDR2 is SASEGT. V lost 5 bases to trimming and J lost 7 bases, with 9 bases between them. The CDR3 consists of 13 residues. The CDR3 protein is CASSTTANSPLHF. The CDR3 nucleotides are TGTGCCAGCAGTACAACTGCAAATTCACCCCTCCACTTT.

Only one count was recorded for this clonotype. This sequence joins TRBV5-1 and TRBJ2-5; D gene unclear. CDR3 length: 14 residues. Looked up from germline, CDR1 is SGHRS and CDR2 is YFSETQ. Trimming took 4 bases from V and 5 from J, leaving 15 bases between them. CDR3 loop: CASSIGIAVETQYF. Written as DNA, the CDR3 is TGCGCCAGCAGCATTGGGATTGCAGTGGAGACCCAGTACTTC.